This entry lists 30 T cell receptor beta chains sequenced from one sample in a study of response to subunit inactivated influenza vaccine. One entry per CDR3 protein, called by TCRdb with MiXCR from the RT-PCR reads. The table records approximately 500,000 distinct CDR3 sequences, 13% of them present only once. The source material was PBMCs from blood, sampled about 6 weeks after vaccination. The receptors derive from a man aged 50 to 60 who received an inactivated influenza vaccine.

The chain couples TRBV5-6 to TRBJ2-5; TRBD1 matches at 7 bases. The trim removed 0 bases at V and 2 bases at J, leaving 4 bases unmatched. Germline CDR1 and CDR2: SGHDT and YYEEEE. The CDR3 contains 15 residues. This CDR3 is CASSLGQGLQETQYF. DNA of the CDR3: TGTGCCAGCAGCTTGGGACAGGGCCTACAAGAGACCCAGTACTTC.

J is TRBJ2-3 and V is TRBV4-2; 10 bases match TRBD2. The ends lost 0 bases at V and 1 base at J; junction bases unmatched: 10. The CDR3 sequence is 19 residues long. CDR1 is LGHNA, CDR2 YNFKEQ, per germline. The CDR3 DNA reads TGTGCCAGCAGCCAAGAACATCTCAGCGGGAGGGCTGGCACAGATACGCAGTATTTT. This sequence encodes CASSQEHLSGRAGTDTQYF.

This clonotype was seen a few times. The chain employs TRBV12-3 or TRBV12-4 and TRBJ2-1; D is perhaps TRBD2 (6 bases). The CDR3 extends over 13 amino acids. V lost 5 bases and J lost 4, with 9 bases in between. The CDR3 coding sequence is TGTGCCAGCAGTGGGGACTTTTACAATGAGCAGTTCTTC. This sequence encodes CASSGDFYNEQFF.

V and J are TRBV5-1 and TRBJ2-7; 9 positions agree with TRBD1. The trim removed 4 bases at V and 5 bases at J, leaving 4 bases unmatched. This CDR3 has 13 amino acids. Germline values: CDR1 SGHRS, CDR2 YFSETQ. The CDR3 nucleotides read TGCGCCAGCAGCCGGGGGACAGGGAACGAGCAGTACTTC. It translates to CASSRGTGNEQYF.

The chain is built from TRBV12-3 or TRBV12-4 and TRBJ1-1; D is undetermined. The V and J ends lost 5 bases and 1 base respectively, with 11 bases between them. This CDR3 has 14 residues. The CDR3 spells CASSPYSWNTEAFF. In nucleotides, the CDR3 is TGTGCCAGCAGTCCTTACAGCTGGAACACTGAAGCTTTCTTT.

This clonotype was counted ten times or more. The chain uses TRBV9 and TRBJ2-2; TRBD2 might be the D (5 bases). Per the germline V gene, CDR1 is SGDLS and CDR2 is YYNGEE. Between the trimmed V and J ends, which lost 3 bases and 2 bases, there was a span of 14 bases. CDR3 length: 16 amino acids. CDR3 DNA sequence: TGTGCCAGCAGCGGCAATCCAGCGGACAACACCGGGGAGCTGTTTTTT. It translates to CASSGNPADNTGELFF.

A few counts support this clonotype. The V and J genes are TRBV6-5 and TRBJ2-7; TRBD1 is a possible D gene (5 bases). Trimming cost V 2 bases and J 2 bases, with 10 bases left between them. The germline CDR1 and CDR2 sequences are MNHEY and SVGAGI. The CDR3 consists of 14 residues. CDR3 sequence: CASSYGAGPYEQYF. CDR3 nucleotides: TGTGCCAGCAGTTACGGGGCAGGACCCTACGAGCAGTACTTC.

The table lists this clonotype with a few counts. J is TRBJ2-2 and V is TRBV12-3 or TRBV12-4; 7 bases are a match to TRBD1. Trimming at V came to 6 bases and at J to 6 bases, leaving 13 bases not matched to a gene. The CDR3 consists of 16 residues. The CDR3 region is CASSRRGRGSSGELFF. CDR3 sequence (DNA): TGTGCCAGCAGCCGCCGTGGCAGGGGGTCATCCGGGGAGCTGTTTTTT.

This clonotype was recorded many times. J is TRBJ1-2 and V is TRBV7-9; the D is unclear. V lost 1 base, J lost 3 bases, and 3 bases lay in between. Germline V gene lookup returns CDR1 SEHNR and CDR2 FQNEAQ (reference sequence). This CDR3 is 12 amino acids long. CDR3 DNA sequence: TGTGCCAGCAGCTTAGGGGACTATGGCTACACCTTC. Translated, it gives CASSLGDYGYTF.

The chain uses TRBV5-1 and TRBJ2-1, with TRBD2 identical over 9 bases. The CDR3 runs 18 residues. V lost 0 bases and J lost 0; bases outside the gene matches: 7. Looked up from germline, CDR1 is SGHRS and CDR2 is YFSETQ. CDR3 sequence reads: CASSLEGSGSASYNEQFF. Written as DNA, the CDR3 is TGCGCCAGCAGCTTGGAAGGTAGCGGGAGTGCCTCCTACAATGAGCAGTTCTTC.

This clonotype was counted only a few times. This sequence joins TRBV25-1 and TRBJ2-1; D is possibly TRBD1 or TRBD2 (6 bases each). Trimming removed 6 bases from V and 4 bases from J, with 31 bases in between. Germline CDR1 reads MGHDK; CDR2 reads SYGVNS. The CDR3 runs 20 residues. Here the CDR3 DNA reads TGTGCCAGCAGCCTACCGGGACAAGAGGGTTCTACTAGCTCGTACAATGAGCAGTTCTTC. It encodes CASSLPGQEGSTSSYNEQFF. Using reference TRBV25-1 and TRBJ2-1 for the parts outside the CDR3, the full variable domain is EADIYQTPRYLVIGTGKKITLECSQTMGHDKMYWYQQDPGMELHLIHYSYGVNSTEKGDLSSESTVSRIRTEHFPLTLESARPSHTSQYLCASSLPGQEGSTSSYNEQFFGPGTRLTVL.

This clonotype was recorded a few times. The V and J genes are TRBV29-1 and TRBJ2-7; TRBD1 matches 10 bases. Germline CDR1 reads SQVTM; CDR2 reads ANQGSEA. There are 13 residues in the CDR3. V shed 5 bases, J shed 9 bases, and the junction held 10 bases outside the gene matches. The CDR3 region has the DNA TGCAGCGTTACCCGGGACAGGGGCCAGGGGCAGTACTTC. Translated, it gives CSVTRDRGQGQYF.

The V and J genes are TRBV13 and TRBJ2-1; tentatively, D is TRBD1 or TRBD2 (5 bases each). V dropped 0 bases and J dropped 15 bases, with 9 bases sitting between them. CDR1 and CDR2 (germline): PRHDT, FYEKMQ (reference sequence). There are 11 residues in the CDR3. The CDR3: CASSLGGTPFF. The DNA of the CDR3 is TGTGCCAGCAGCTTAGGCGGGACCCCGTTCTTC.

This clonotype has a handful of counts. CDR3 in DNA: TGTGCCAGCAGTTTAGTTTCGGTGGGGTGGGATACGCAGTATTTT. Translation gives CASSLVSVGWDTQYF. The J gene is TRBJ2-3, the V gene TRBV12-3 or TRBV12-4; D gene uncertain. This CDR3 spans 15 amino acids. V was trimmed by 1 base and J by 6 bases, leaving 14 bases between them.

The table lists this clonotype with a few counts. The chain links TRBV11-2 to TRBJ2-3, with D possibly TRBD1 on 7 matching bases. CDR3 length: 17 amino acids. With 8 bases removed from V and 1 base from J, the gap between germline ends came to 22 bases. Looked up from germline, CDR1 is SGHAT and CDR2 is FQNNGV. The CDR3 loop is CASSRGRGRLGTDTQYF. The CDR3 DNA sequence: TGTGCCAGCTCGCGAGGCAGGGGGAGGTTGGGCACAGATACGCAGTATTTT. The full variable domain, completed using reference TRBV11-2 and TRBJ2-3, is EAGVAQSPRYKIIEKRQSVAFWCNPISGHATLYWYQQILGQGPKLLIQFQNNGVVDDSQLPKDRFSAERLKGVDSTLKIQPAKLEDSAVYLCASSRGRGRLGTDTQYFGPGTRLTVL.

The chain employs TRBV6-2 or TRBV6-3 and TRBJ2-7; D might be TRBD1 (6 bases). The CDR3 loop spans 13 amino acids. Germline-derived CDR1 and CDR2 are MNHEY and SVGEGT. Trimming removed 4 bases from V and 7 bases from J, with 14 bases in between. The CDR3 region has the DNA TGTGCCAGCAGTTGGGGGCCTACTGGAGAGCAGTACTTC. Translation: CASSWGPTGEQYF.

V gene TRBV6-2 or TRBV6-3 combines with J gene TRBJ2-1; perhaps TRBD2 as D (7 bases). The germline gives CDR1 MNHEY, CDR2 SVGEGT. V was clipped by 2 bases and J by 15 bases, with 14 bases between them. The CDR3 is made up of 12 amino acids. CDR3 sequence: CASSYVGGGGFF. The CDR3, as DNA: TGTGCCAGCAGTTACGTTGGCGGGGGCGGGTTCTTC.

DNA for the CDR3: TGCGCCAGCAGCGCAGACAGGGTCCCCGGGGAGCTGTTTTTT. Encoded protein: CASSADRVPGELFF. The V call is TRBV5-1, the J call TRBJ2-2; TRBD1 agrees at 7 bases. Per germline, CDR1 SGHRS and CDR2 YFSETQ. CDR3 length: 14 amino acids. Trimming cost V 4 bases and J 6 bases; bases outside gene matches: 6.

Ten or more counts support this clonotype. This chain uses TRBV5-1 with TRBJ1-3; D remains unclear. V shed 1 base and J shed 4 bases, with 15 bases lying between them. Germline V CDR1 and CDR2: SGHRS, YFSETQ. The CDR3 covers 16 residues. CDR3 bases: TGCGCCAGCAGCTTGAACTCCCTCGACTCCGGAAACACCATATATTTT. This sequence encodes CASSLNSLDSGNTIYF.

DNA of the CDR3: TGTGCCAGCAGCCGAGGGCGGGGGACTAGCAGACAAGAGACCCAGTACTTC. The encoded protein is CASSRGRGTSRQETQYF. The gene calls are TRBV6-2 or TRBV6-3 and TRBJ2-5; TRBD2 aligns across 9 bases. The CDR3 has 17 residues. Trimming cost V 6 bases and J 2 bases; bases outside gene matches: 13. Germline-derived CDR1 and CDR2 are MNHEY and SVGEGT.

With regard to this clonotype: The germline gene is not matched at one end of the junction; a read error may be the cause. The chain joins TRBV18 to TRBJ1-5; 8 bases align to TRBD1. CDR3 size: 15 residues. Germline lookup yields CDR1 KGHSH and CDR2 LQKENI. The CDR3 DNA is TGTTCCAGCTCACCAGGGGGCGGAAAAGGTCAGCCCCAGCATTTT. Protein product: CSSSPGGGKGQPQHF.

The chain combines TRBV7-2 with TRBJ2-3; no firm D call. The germline V and J ends were trimmed by 6 bases and 2 bases, with 9 bases remaining between them. CDR1 and CDR2 from the germline V gene are SGHTA and FQGNSA. CDR3 length: 13 residues. The CDR3 region is CASSSSNTDTQYF. CDR3 coding DNA: TGTGCCAGCAGTTCAAGCAACACAGATACGCAGTATTTT. The whole variable domain, remainder taken from reference TRBV7-2 and TRBJ2-3, is GAGVSQSPSNKVTEKGKDVELRCDPISGHTALYWYRQSLGQGLEFLIYFQGNSAPDKSGLPSDRFSAERTGGSVSTLTIQRTQQEDSAVYLCASSSSNTDTQYFGPGTRLTVL.

In its sample, this clonotype was seen a few times. The rearrangement joins TRBV20-1 to TRBJ2-3; D is undetermined. V was clipped by 3 bases and J by 4 bases, with 17 bases between them. CDR1 and CDR2 from the germline V gene are DFQATT and SNEGSKA (reference sequence). The CDR3 totals 15 residues. CDR3: CSARGSSRPADTQYF. The CDR3 DNA follows: TGCAGTGCTAGGGGATCTAGTCGTCCCGCAGATACGCAGTATTTT.

This clonotype appeared a few times. The CDR3 DNA reads as TGTGCCATAGGGACAGGGGGCGCGGATATATACGAGCAGTACTTC. Encoded protein: CAIGTGGADIYEQYF. The chain uses TRBV2 and TRBJ2-7; 12 positions agree with TRBD1. Trimming at V came to 10 bases and at J to 4 bases, leaving 11 bases not matched to a gene. CDR1 and CDR2 from the germline V gene are SNHLY and FYNNEI. The CDR3 has 15 residues.

This clonotype showed up many times. This rearrangement joins TRBV6-2 or TRBV6-3 to TRBJ1-5; TRBD1 agrees at 7 bases. Germline V gives CDR1 MNHEY, CDR2 SVGEGT. The CDR3 consists of 13 residues. The junction had 4 bases not matched to a gene; V was cut back by 7 bases and J by 4 bases. As DNA, the CDR3 is TGTGCCAGCACCAGGGGGGGGAATCAGCCCCAGCATTTT. Amino acids: CASTRGGNQPQHF.

The chain joins TRBV12-3 or TRBV12-4 to TRBJ2-3, with TRBD2 identical over 9 bases. The CDR3 loop spans 15 amino acids. After removal of 3 bases from V and 3 bases from J, the junction contained 4 bases not matched to a gene. DNA for the CDR3: TGTGCCAGCAGTTTGCGGGGGGGGCGGACAGATACGCAGTATTTT. Protein product: CASSLRGGRTDTQYF.

This clonotype showed up many times. The chain is built from TRBV29-1 and TRBJ2-3, with TRBD2 as a possible D gene (6 bases). This CDR3 region has 12 residues. CDR1 and CDR2 (germline): SQVTM, ANQGSEA. The V gene lost 4 bases and the J gene lost 12 bases, with 17 bases spanning the gap. CDR3 sequence reads: CSVGDWEASQYF. CDR3 bases: TGCAGCGTTGGGGACTGGGAAGCTTCACAGTATTTT.

The chain recombines TRBV7-2 with TRBJ2-1; 7 bases are shared with TRBD1. Germline assignment: CDR1 SGHTA and CDR2 FQGNSA. There are 16 residues in the CDR3. The ends lost 1 base at V and 0 bases at J; junction bases unmatched: 3. CDR3 region: CASSLEGTASYNEQFF. The CDR3 nucleotides are TGTGCCAGCAGCTTAGAAGGGACAGCCTCCTACAATGAGCAGTTCTTC.

This clonotype has only a few counts. V usage is TRBV4-3 and J usage is TRBJ2-3; the D gene is possibly TRBD2 (5 bases). Germline CDR1 is LGHNA and CDR2 is YSLEER. Trimming cost V 0 bases and J 1 base, with 5 bases left between them. This CDR3 region has 14 residues. The CDR3 coding sequence is TGCGCCAGCAGCCAAGAGAGGGGCACAGATACGCAGTATTTT. Translation gives CASSQERGTDTQYF.

The genes are TRBV20-1 and TRBJ2-7; tentative D call: TRBD2 (6 bases). CDR1 DFQATT and CDR2 SNEGSKA come from the germline V gene (reference sequence). V shed 3 bases and J shed 6 bases, with 12 bases lying between them. The CDR3 runs 12 residues. The CDR3, as DNA: TGCAGTGCTAGCGGGAGCTTCGCCGAGCAGTACTTC. It specifies CSASGSFAEQYF.